This T cell receptor beta chain was captured in a study of T-cell memory formation after mild COVID-19. In the study overall: TCR clusters were mostly donor specific.

Using constant-segment primers, 5'RACE produced TCR alpha and TCR beta cDNA libraries carrying sample barcodes and UMIs. Via MiXCR, TCRdb re-called the 5' RACE reads, giving one row per CDR3 protein. The sample includes around 300,000 distinct CDR3 sequences, roughly 13% of them seen just once. The CDR3 totals 16 residues. After removal of 2 bases from V and 2 bases from J, the junction contained 7 bases not matched to a gene. Germline CDR1 is MNHNY and CDR2 is SVGAGI (reference sequence). The study, taken as a whole, reports: A subset of responding clones appeared in pre-infection memory, suggesting cross-reactive memory joined.

Remarks on this clonotype: Its antigen remains unidentified.

The source is a man younger than 30 who had mild COVID-19 (a few samples of this study predate the infection). Cell type and time point are not known. Sequenced material: PBMCs or a T cell subset sorted from them (not recorded which). The chain has TRBV6-6 and TRBJ2-3, with TRBD1 matching 7 bases. The CDR3 DNA is TGTGCCAGCAGTTACGGGGACAGCTTCTTCACAGATACGCAGTATTTT. It specifies CASSYGDSFFTDTQYF.